This TCR beta chain was sequenced during a study of control samples from healthy donors and cancer patients (dated by TCRdb to 2018 to 2021). In regard to this clone: No antigen is known for it. No per-base quality is available; no much larger clone lies one base away.

Library generation was performed with the immunoSEQ multiplex PCR assay. TCRdb took over this immuneACCESS table, retaining in-frame rearrangements with V and J assigned. Such tables are incomplete; in checked studies, under half of the missing clones stem from an unresolved V gene, and the remainder is unexplained. The sample contains 70,000 or so clones, 84% of them found a single time. 2.5% to 3% of the sample is taken by the ten largest. The CDR1 and CDR2 encoded by the germline V gene are MNHEY and SVGAGI. From its cysteine to its phenylalanine, the CDR3 spans 14 amino acids. The DNA shown is the 42-base CDR3, in frame from base 1. V gives up 0 bases and J gives up 3 bases, and the segment between their germline ends measures 8 bases.

The sequence joins TRBV6-5 to TRBJ1-1; no D gene call is confident. Sequenced input: PBMCs. The receptor's source is a woman aged 50 to 65 with lung cancer. The CDR3 region reads CASSYSREDTEAFF. The nucleotides are TGTGCCAGCAGTTACTCGAGAGAGGACACTGAAGCTTTCTTT.